The 3 T cell receptor beta chains given below trace back to one sample, sequenced in a study of shared clonotypes between healthy human individuals. TCRdb's copy holds only in-frame clones and misses some; the assay was immunoSEQ multiplex PCR. This sample has over a million clones; roughly 97% occur once, and the top ten carry about 1%. What was sequenced was naive CD4+ T cells sorted from blood. Subset defined: CD45RA+ positively selected. Receptors originate from a man aged 25 to 40 in good health.

This rearrangement joins TRBV5-1 to TRBJ1-3; D is unresolved. Germline V gene data show CDR1 as SGHRS and CDR2 as YFSETQ. Trimming took off 0 bases at V and 3 bases at J, with 10 bases between the two ends. The CDR3 length is 15 residues. The CDR3 sequence: CASSLDFSGGNTIYF. CDR3 coding DNA: TGCGCCAGCAGCTTGGACTTTTCTGGTGGAAACACCATATATTTT. The variable domain in full, completed from reference TRBV5-1 and TRBJ1-3, reads KAGVTQTPRYLIKTRGQQVTLSCSPISGHRSVSWYQQTPGQGLQFLFEYFSETQRNKGNFPGRFSGRQFSNSRSEMNVSTLELGDSALYLCASSLDFSGGNTIYFGEGSWLTVV.

This rearrangement joins TRBV5-1 to TRBJ1-5; no clear D gene. V gave up 4 bases and J gave up 3 bases, with 11 bases separating them. The germline CDR1 and CDR2 sequences are SGHRS and YFSETQ. This CDR3 region has 14 residues. CDR3 sequence reads: CASSLDPTNQPQHF. Written as DNA, the CDR3 is TGCGCCAGCAGCCTGGACCCAACCAATCAGCCCCAGCATTTT.

The CDR3 DNA sequence: TGTGCCAGCTCAGTTAAGGTATCCCCAATCGGGACTGAAGCTTTCTTT. It is translated as CASSVKVSPIGTEAFF. The chain is built from TRBV18 and TRBJ1-1; D unclear. V was cut by 5 bases and J by 5 bases, with 21 bases left in between. CDR3 length equals 16 residues. From germline, CDR1 is KGHSH and CDR2 LQKENI. Looking up the rest from reference TRBV18 and TRBJ1-1 gives the full variable domain: NAGVMQNPRHLVRRRGQEARLRCSPMKGHSHVYWYRQLPEEGLKFMVYLQKENIIDESGMPKERFSAEFPKEGPSILRIQQVVRGDSAAYFCASSVKVSPIGTEAFFGQGTRLTVV.